The present T cell receptor beta chain was sequenced within a study of OX40 agonist ivuxolimab in advanced cancers. As for the study in general: Patients undergoing dose escalation presented with hepatocellular carcinoma, melanoma, renal cell or head and neck cancer.

A history of autoimmune disease or systemic immunosuppression excluded patients. Findings and limits, study-wide: Low normalized T-cell clonal expansion also characterized some of the nonresponders.

Per germline, CDR1 MNHEY and CDR2 SVGAGI. J lost 2 bases, V lost 4 bases, and 2 bases had no gene match. The CDR3 has 14 residues. A word on this clone: Its antigen is unidentified.

The protocol was immunoSEQ multiplex PCR, while the TCRdb copy is restricted to in-frame clones and leaves out a portion. Found here are 20,000 to 25,000 clones, 80% to 90% of them singletons; the top ten hold just over 20%. This TCR was sampled from an adult with an advanced solid tumor such as melanoma, head and neck, liver or kidney cancer. This rearrangement joins TRBV6-5 to TRBJ1-2; 9 nucleotides match TRBD1. Source: CD4+ or CD8+ T cells sorted from blood, taken in a trial of the OX40 agonist ivuxolimab. The CDR3 sequence: CASSWDRDNYGYTF. As DNA, the CDR3 is TGTGCCAGCAGTTGGGACAGGGACAACTATGGCTACACCTTC.